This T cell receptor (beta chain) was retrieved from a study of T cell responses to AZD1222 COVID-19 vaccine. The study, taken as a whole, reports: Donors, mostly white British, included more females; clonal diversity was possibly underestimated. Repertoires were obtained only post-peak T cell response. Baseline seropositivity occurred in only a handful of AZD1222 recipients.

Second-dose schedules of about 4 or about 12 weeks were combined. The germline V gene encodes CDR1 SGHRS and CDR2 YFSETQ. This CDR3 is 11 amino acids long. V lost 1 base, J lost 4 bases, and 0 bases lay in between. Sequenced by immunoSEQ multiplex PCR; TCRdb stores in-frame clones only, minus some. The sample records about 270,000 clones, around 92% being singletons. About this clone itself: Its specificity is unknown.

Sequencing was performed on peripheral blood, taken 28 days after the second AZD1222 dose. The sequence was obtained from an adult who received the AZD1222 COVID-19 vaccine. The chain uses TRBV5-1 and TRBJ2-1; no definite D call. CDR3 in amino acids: CASSLYNEQFF. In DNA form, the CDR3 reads TGCGCCAGCAGCTTGTACAATGAGCAGTTCTTC.